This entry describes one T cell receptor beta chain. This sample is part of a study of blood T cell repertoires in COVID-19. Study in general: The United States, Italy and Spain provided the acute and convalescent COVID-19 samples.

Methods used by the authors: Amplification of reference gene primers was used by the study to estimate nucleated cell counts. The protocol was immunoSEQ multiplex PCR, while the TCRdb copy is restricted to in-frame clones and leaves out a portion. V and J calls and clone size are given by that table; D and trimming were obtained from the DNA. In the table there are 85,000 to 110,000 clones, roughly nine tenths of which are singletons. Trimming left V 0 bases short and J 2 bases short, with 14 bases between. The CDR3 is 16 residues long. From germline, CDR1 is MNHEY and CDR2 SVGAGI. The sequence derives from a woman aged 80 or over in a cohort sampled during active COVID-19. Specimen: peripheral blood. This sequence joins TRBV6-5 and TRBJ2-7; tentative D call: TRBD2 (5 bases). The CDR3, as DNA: TGTGCCAGCAGTTACTCGGGCGTCGGAGGTGCCTACGAGCAGTACTTC. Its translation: CASSYSGVGGAYEQYF.